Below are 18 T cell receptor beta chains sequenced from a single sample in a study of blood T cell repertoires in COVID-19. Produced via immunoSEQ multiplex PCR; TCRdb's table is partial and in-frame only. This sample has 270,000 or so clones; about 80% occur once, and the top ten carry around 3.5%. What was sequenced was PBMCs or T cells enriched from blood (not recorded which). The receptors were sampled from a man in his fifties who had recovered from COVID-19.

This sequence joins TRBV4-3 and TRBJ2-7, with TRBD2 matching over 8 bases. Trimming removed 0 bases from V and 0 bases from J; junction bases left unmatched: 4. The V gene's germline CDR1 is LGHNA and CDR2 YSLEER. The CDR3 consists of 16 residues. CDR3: CASSQELAVFSYEQYF. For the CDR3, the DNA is TGCGCCAGCAGCCAAGAACTAGCGGTCTTCTCCTACGAGCAGTACTTC.

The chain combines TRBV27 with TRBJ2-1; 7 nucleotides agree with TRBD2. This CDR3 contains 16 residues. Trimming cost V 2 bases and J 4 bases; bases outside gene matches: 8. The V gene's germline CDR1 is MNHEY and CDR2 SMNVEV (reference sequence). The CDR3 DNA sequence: TGTGCCAGCAGTTTAGGCGTCGCTAGCGGTTACAATGAGCAGTTCTTC. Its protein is CASSLGVASGYNEQFF.

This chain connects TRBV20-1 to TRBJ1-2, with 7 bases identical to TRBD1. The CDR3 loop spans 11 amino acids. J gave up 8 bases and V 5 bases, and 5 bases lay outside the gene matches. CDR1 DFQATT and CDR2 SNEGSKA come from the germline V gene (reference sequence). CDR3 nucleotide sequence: TGCAGTGCTGCGACAGGGATCGGCTACACCTTC. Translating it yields CSAATGIGYTF.

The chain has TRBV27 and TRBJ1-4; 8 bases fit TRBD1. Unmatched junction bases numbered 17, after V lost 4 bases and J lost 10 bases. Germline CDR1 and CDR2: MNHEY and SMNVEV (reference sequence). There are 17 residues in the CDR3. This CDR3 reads CASSSPGQALPKPKLFF. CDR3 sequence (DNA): TGTGCCAGCAGTTCTCCGGGACAGGCTCTCCCTAAGCCAAAACTGTTTTTT.

The CDR3 sequence is CASSVLESQEVTEAFF. The DNA for the CDR3 is TGTGCCAGCAGCGTACTAGAGAGCCAAGAGGTCACTGAAGCTTTCTTT. The chain recombines TRBV21-1 with TRBJ1-1. TRBV21-1 is flagged as a pseudogene. This CDR3 spans 16 amino acids.

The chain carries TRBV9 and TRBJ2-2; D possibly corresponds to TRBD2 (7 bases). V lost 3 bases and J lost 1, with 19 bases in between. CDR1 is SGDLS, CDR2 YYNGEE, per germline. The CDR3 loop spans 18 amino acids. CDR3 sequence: CASSDLLGEGVNTGELFF. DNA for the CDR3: TGTGCCAGCAGCGACTTATTAGGGGAGGGGGTGAACACCGGGGAGCTGTTTTTT.

The DNA of the CDR3 is TGTGCCAGCAGCCCCCGGGGGACAGCCTATGAAAAACTGTTTTTT. Protein: CASSPRGTAYEKLFF. The rearrangement joins TRBV3-1 (or the pseudogene TRBV3-2) to TRBJ1-4; 7 nucleotides line up with TRBD1. The length of the CDR3 is 15 residues. The germline V gene has CDR1 LGHDT and CDR2 YNNKEL (reference sequence). Trimming took 4 bases from V and 6 from J; bases not matched to a gene: 8.

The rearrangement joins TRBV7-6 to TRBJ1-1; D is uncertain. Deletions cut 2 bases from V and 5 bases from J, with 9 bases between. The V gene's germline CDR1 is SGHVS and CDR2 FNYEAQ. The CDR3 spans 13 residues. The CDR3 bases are TGTGCCAGCAGCTTAAAAGAGGGAACTGAAGCTTTCTTT. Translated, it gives CASSLKEGTEAFF.

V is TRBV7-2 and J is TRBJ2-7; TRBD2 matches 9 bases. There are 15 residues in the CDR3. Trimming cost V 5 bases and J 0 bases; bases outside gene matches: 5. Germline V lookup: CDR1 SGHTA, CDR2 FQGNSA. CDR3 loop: CASSPGAGGSYEQYF. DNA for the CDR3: TGTGCCAGCAGCCCCGGAGCGGGGGGCTCCTACGAGCAGTACTTC.

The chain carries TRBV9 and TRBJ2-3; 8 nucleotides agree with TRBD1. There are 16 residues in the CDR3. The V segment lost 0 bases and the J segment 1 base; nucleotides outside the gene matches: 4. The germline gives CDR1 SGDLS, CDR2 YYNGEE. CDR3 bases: TGTGCCAGCAGCGTAGCAGGGGGCGATGGCACAGATACGCAGTATTTT. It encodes CASSVAGGDGTDTQYF.

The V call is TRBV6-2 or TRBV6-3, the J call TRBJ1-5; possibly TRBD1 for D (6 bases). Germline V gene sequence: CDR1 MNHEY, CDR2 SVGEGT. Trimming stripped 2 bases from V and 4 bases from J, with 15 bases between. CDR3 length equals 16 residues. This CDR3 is CASSYPQDRVNQPQHF. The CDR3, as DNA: TGTGCCAGCAGTTACCCCCAGGACAGAGTAAATCAGCCCCAGCATTTT.

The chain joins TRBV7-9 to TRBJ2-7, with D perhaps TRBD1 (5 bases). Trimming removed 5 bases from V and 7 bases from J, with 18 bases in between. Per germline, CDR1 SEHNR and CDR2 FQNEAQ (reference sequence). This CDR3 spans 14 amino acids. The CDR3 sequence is CASSRSLGVGEQYF. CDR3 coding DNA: TGTGCCAGCAGCCGATCCTTAGGGGTGGGGGAGCAGTACTTC.

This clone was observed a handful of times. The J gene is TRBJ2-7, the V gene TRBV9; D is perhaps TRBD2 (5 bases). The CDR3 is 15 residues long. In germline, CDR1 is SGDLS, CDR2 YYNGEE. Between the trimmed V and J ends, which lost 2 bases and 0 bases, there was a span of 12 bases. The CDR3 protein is CASSVETGSSYEQYF. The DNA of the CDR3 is TGTGCCAGCAGCGTTGAGACGGGAAGCTCCTACGAGCAGTACTTC. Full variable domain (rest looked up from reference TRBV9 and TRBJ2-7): DSGVTQTPKHLITATGQRVTLRCSPRSGDLSVYWYQQSLDQGLQFLIQYYNGEERAKGNILERFSAQQFPDLHSELNLSSLELGDSALYFCASSVETGSSYEQYFGPGTRLTVT.

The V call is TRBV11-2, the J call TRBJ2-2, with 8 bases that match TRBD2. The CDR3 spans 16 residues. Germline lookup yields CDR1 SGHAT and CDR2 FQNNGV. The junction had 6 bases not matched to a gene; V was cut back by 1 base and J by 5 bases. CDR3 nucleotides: TGTGCCAGCAGCTTAGGAGCGGGGGCGGTTACCGGGGAGCTGTTTTTT. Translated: CASSLGAGAVTGELFF.

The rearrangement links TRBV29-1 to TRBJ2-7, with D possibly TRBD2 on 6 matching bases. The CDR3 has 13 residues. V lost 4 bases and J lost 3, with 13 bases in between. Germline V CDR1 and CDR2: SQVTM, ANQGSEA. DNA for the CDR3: TGCAGCGTTGCCTCCGGGAGCTTCTACGAGCAGTACTTC. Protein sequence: CSVASGSFYEQYF.

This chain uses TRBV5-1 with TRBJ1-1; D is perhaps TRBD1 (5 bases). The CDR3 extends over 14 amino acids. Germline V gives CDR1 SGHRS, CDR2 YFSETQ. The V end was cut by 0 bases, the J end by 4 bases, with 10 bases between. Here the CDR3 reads CASSLVGGGTEAFF. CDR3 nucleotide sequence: TGCGCCAGCAGCTTGGTCGGGGGAGGCACTGAAGCTTTCTTT.

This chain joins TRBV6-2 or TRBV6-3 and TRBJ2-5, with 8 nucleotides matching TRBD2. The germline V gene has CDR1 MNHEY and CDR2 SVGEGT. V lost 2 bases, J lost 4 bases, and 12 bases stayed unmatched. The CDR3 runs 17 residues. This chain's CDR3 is CASSYAPLGGRRETQYF. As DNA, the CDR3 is TGTGCCAGCAGTTACGCGCCTTTGGGCGGGAGGCGAGAGACCCAGTACTTC.

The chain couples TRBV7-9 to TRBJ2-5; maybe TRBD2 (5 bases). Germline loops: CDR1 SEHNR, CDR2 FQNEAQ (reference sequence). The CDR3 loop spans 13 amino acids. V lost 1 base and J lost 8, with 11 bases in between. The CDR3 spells CASSLGWESTQYF. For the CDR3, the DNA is TGTGCCAGCAGCTTAGGATGGGAGTCCACCCAGTACTTC. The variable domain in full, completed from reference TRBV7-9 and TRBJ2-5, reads DTGVSQNPRHKITKRGQNVTFRCDPISEHNRLYWYRQTLGQGPEFLTYFQNEAQLEKSRLLSDRFSAERPKGSFSTLEIQRTEQGDSAMYLCASSLGWESTQYFGPGTRLLVL.